This T cell receptor (beta chain) was documented in a study of T cells in Graves' hyperthyroidism and ophthalmopathy. On the study more broadly: Peripheral blood was secured at the point of initial diagnosis, before any treatment.

The CDR3 is made up of 18 amino acids. The junction had 17 bases not matched to a gene; V was cut back by 3 bases and J by 9 bases. RNA transcripts were the template for amplifying TCR beta CDR3 regions. A first-round RT-PCR of the TCR CDR3 used the HTBI primer set. TCRdb re-derived calls from the multiplex PCR reads in MiXCR, one entry per CDR3 protein. The sample contains roughly 400,000 distinct CDR3 sequences, roughly 13% of which appear only once. This clonotype showed up many times. A NOSPECS grade of at least 4, a Clinical Activity Score of at least 3 and duration under 3 months were recorded in ophthalmopathy patients.

The chain uses TRBV12-3 or TRBV12-4 and TRBJ2-1; TRBD1 matches 10 bases. The clonotype originates from a man aged 50 or older with Graves' ophthalmopathy. Sequencing input: blood. The CDR3 sequence is CASSFKAGDRGRWSEQFF. The CDR3 DNA follows: TGTGCCAGCAGTTTTAAAGCGGGTGACAGGGGGCGCTGGTCTGAGCAGTTCTTC.